This is a list of T cell receptor beta chains from one sample in a study of shared clonotypes between healthy human individuals. Only in-frame clones appear in the TCRdb table, and some are missing; sequencing was by immunoSEQ multiplex PCR. The sample includes about 2.1 million clones, approximately 94% of them seen just once. Sequencing was done on a sample of naive CD8+ T cells from PBMCs. The receptor set was obtained from a man aged 18 to 30 in good health. Some clones in this sample may be carry-over from other donors' samples. The CDR3 runs from the conserved cysteine through the conserved F or W. Fields, in order: V gene, clone size, CDR3 length, D gene, J gene, CDR3 protein, CDR3 DNA. D genes are given only for firm matches. Expanded clones get a size class; other rows say once, few or many, or leave the size out.

v_call: TRBV5-4
clone_size: -
cdr3_length: 15
d_call: TRBD2
j_call: TRBJ2-2
cdr3_aa: CASSSSGRWTGELFF
cdr3_nt: TGTGCCAGCAGCTCCAGCGGGAGGTGGACCGGGGAGCTGTTTTTT

v_call: TRBV7-9
clone_size: -
cdr3_length: 13
d_call: -
j_call: TRBJ2-7
cdr3_aa: CASSLDPPYEQYF
cdr3_nt: TGTGCCAGCAGCTTAGACCCACCCTACGAGCAGTACTTC

v_call: TRBV2
clone_size: -
cdr3_length: 14
d_call: -
j_call: TRBJ2-1
cdr3_aa: CASREADGYNEQFF
cdr3_nt: TGTGCCAGCAGGGAAGCGGACGGTTACAATGAGCAGTTCTTC

v_call: TRBV19
clone_size: -
cdr3_length: 15
d_call: TRBD1
j_call: TRBJ2-7
cdr3_aa: CASSAGQGKSYEQYF
cdr3_nt: TGTGCCAGTAGTGCCGGACAGGGCAAGTCCTACGAGCAGTACTTC

v_call: TRBV9
clone_size: -
cdr3_length: 15
d_call: -
j_call: TRBJ2-6
cdr3_aa: CASSGEGSGANVLTF
cdr3_nt: TGTGCCAGCAGCGGAGAGGGCTCTGGGGCCAACGTCCTGACTTTC

v_call: TRBV29-1
clone_size: -
cdr3_length: 13
d_call: -
j_call: TRBJ1-1
cdr3_aa: CSAKAARGTEAFF
cdr3_nt: TGCAGCGCAAAAGCAGCGCGCGGCACTGAAGCTTTCTTT

v_call: TRBV7-3
clone_size: -
cdr3_length: 15
d_call: TRBD2
j_call: TRBJ2-1
cdr3_aa: CASSSPAGGPGEQFF
cdr3_nt: TGTGCCAGCAGCTCCCCAGCGGGAGGGCCCGGTGAGCAGTTCTTC

v_call: TRBV4-3
clone_size: -
cdr3_length: 16
d_call: -
j_call: TRBJ1-4
cdr3_aa: CASSQDRGGSRRKLFF
cdr3_nt: TGCGCCAGCAGCCAAGATAGGGGGGGTAGCCGGAGAAAACTGTTTTTT

v_call: TRBV6-1
clone_size: -
cdr3_length: 16
d_call: TRBD1
j_call: TRBJ1-2
cdr3_aa: CASSDPARGGSRGYTF
cdr3_nt: TGTGCCAGCAGTGATCCCGCCAGGGGGGGATCTCGTGGCTACACCTTC

v_call: TRBV7-9
clone_size: -
cdr3_length: 12
d_call: -
j_call: TRBJ2-5
cdr3_aa: CASSGNRGAQYF
cdr3_nt: TGTGCCAGCAGCGGAAATAGGGGGGCCCAGTACTTC

v_call: TRBV30
clone_size: -
cdr3_length: 14
d_call: -
j_call: TRBJ2-7
cdr3_aa: CAWGRRISRYEQYF
cdr3_nt: TGTGCCTGGGGTCGACGGATCAGTCGCTACGAGCAGTACTTC

v_call: TRBV7-9
clone_size: -
cdr3_length: 15
d_call: TRBD2
j_call: TRBJ2-1
cdr3_aa: CASSVSGSLGDEQFF
cdr3_nt: TGTGCCAGCAGCGTAAGCGGGAGCCTCGGAGATGAGCAGTTCTTC

v_call: TRBV11-2
clone_size: -
cdr3_length: 15
d_call: -
j_call: TRBJ2-3
cdr3_aa: CASSRLPPPTDTQYF
cdr3_nt: TGTGCCAGCAGCCGCCTTCCCCCCCCCACAGATACGCAGTATTTT

v_call: TRBV27
clone_size: once
cdr3_length: 16
d_call: TRBD1
j_call: TRBJ2-2
cdr3_aa: CASSTLGTGGFEELFF
cdr3_nt: TGTGCCAGCAGTACCCTGGGGACAGGGGGCTTTGAGGAGCTGTTTTTT

v_call: TRBV25-1
clone_size: once
cdr3_length: 15
d_call: -
j_call: TRBJ2-2
cdr3_aa: CASSRDAKRTGELFF
cdr3_nt: TGTGCCAGCAGCCGGGACGCGAAGCGGACCGGGGAGCTGTTTTTT

v_call: TRBV28
clone_size: -
cdr3_length: 13
d_call: -
j_call: TRBJ2-7
cdr3_aa: CASSKQVPYEQYF
cdr3_nt: TGTGCCAGCAGTAAACAGGTACCCTACGAGCAGTACTTC

v_call: TRBV7-3
clone_size: -
cdr3_length: 13
d_call: -
j_call: TRBJ2-1
cdr3_aa: CASSPGTSGEQFF
cdr3_nt: TGTGCCAGCAGCCCTGGGACCTCCGGTGAGCAGTTCTTC

v_call: TRBV7-9
clone_size: -
cdr3_length: 16
d_call: -
j_call: TRBJ2-2
cdr3_aa: CASSQRGGMGTGELFF
cdr3_nt: TGTGCCAGCAGCCAACGTGGGGGCATGGGAACCGGGGAGCTGTTTTTT

v_call: TRBV5-6
clone_size: -
cdr3_length: 17
d_call: TRBD2
j_call: TRBJ2-7
cdr3_aa: CASSLDGSGRLTYEQYF
cdr3_nt: TGTGCCAGCAGCTTGGATGGTAGCGGGAGGCTCACCTACGAGCAGTACTTC

v_call: TRBV28
clone_size: -
cdr3_length: 15
d_call: TRBD2
j_call: TRBJ2-2
cdr3_aa: CASKRRERATGELFF
cdr3_nt: TGTGCCAGCAAAAGGCGGGAGAGGGCCACCGGGGAGCTGTTTTTT

v_call: TRBV9
clone_size: -
cdr3_length: 13
d_call: TRBD2
j_call: TRBJ2-1
cdr3_aa: CASSPGLSNEQFF
cdr3_nt: TGTGCCAGCAGCCCGGGACTATCCAATGAGCAGTTCTTC

v_call: TRBV6-1
clone_size: -
cdr3_length: 14
d_call: -
j_call: TRBJ1-1
cdr3_aa: CASRTGVVEQLRFF
cdr3_nt: TGTGCCAGCCGCACGGGAGTCGTCGAGCAGCTAAGGTTCTTT

v_call: TRBV7-9
clone_size: -
cdr3_length: 17
d_call: -
j_call: TRBJ2-1
cdr3_aa: CASPPRVLNGSTNEQFF
cdr3_nt: TGTGCCAGCCCCCCAAGGGTCCTAAACGGGAGTACGAATGAGCAGTTCTTC

v_call: TRBV7-9
clone_size: -
cdr3_length: 17
d_call: TRBD2
j_call: TRBJ2-2
cdr3_aa: CATTSNSRGGGTGELFF
cdr3_nt: TGTGCCACCACAAGCAACTCCCGGGGGGGTGGCACCGGGGAGCTGTTTTTT

v_call: TRBV9
clone_size: -
cdr3_length: 18
d_call: -
j_call: TRBJ2-1
cdr3_aa: CASSVGVSYLSSYNEQFF
cdr3_nt: TGTGCCAGCAGCGTAGGGGTAAGCTACTTGAGCTCCTACAATGAGCAGTTCTTC